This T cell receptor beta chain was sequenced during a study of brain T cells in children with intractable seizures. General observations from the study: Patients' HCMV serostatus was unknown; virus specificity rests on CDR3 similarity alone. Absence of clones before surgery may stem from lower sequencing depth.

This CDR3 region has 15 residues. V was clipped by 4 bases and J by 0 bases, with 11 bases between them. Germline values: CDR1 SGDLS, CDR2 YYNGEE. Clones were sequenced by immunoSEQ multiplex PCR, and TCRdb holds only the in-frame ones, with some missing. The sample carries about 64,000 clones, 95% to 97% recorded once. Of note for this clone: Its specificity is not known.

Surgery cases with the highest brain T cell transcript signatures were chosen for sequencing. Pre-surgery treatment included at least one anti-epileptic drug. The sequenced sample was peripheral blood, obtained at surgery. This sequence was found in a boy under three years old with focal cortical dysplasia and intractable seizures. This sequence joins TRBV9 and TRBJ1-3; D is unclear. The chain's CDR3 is CASSPQPASGNTIYF. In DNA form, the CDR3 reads TGTGCCAGCAGCCCACAGCCAGCCTCTGGAAACACCATATATTTT.